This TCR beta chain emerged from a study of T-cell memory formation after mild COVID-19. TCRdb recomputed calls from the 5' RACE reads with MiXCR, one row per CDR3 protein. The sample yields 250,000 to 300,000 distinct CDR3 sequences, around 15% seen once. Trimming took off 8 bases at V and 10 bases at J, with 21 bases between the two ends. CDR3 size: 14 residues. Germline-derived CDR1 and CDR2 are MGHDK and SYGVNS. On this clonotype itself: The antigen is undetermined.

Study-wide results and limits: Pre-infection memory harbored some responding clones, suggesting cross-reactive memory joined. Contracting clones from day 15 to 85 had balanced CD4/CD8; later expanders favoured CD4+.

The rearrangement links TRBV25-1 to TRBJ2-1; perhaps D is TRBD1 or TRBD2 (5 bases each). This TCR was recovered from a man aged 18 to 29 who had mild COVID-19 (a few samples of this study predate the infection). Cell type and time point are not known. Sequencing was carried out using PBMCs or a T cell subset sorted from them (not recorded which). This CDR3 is CASSTTGLQREQFF. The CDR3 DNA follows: TGTGCCAGCTCTACCACGGGGCTACAAAGAGAGCAGTTCTTC.